This TCR beta chain was documented in a study of blood T cell repertoires in COVID-19. Overall study context: Samples taken during acute and convalescent COVID-19 were collected in the United States, Italy and Spain. Sources were T cells, B-cell-depleted T cells, or PBMCs; the material itself was cDNA or gDNA.

Germline assignment: CDR1 LNHNV and CDR2 YYDKDF (reference sequence). The trim removed 4 bases at V and 4 bases at J, leaving 2 bases unmatched. The length of the CDR3 is 15 residues. The count of this clone is one. The repertoire was sequenced with immunoSEQ multiplex PCR; TCRdb's copy has only in-frame clones and lacks some. In the table there are 120,000 to 150,000 clones, roughly 82% of which are singletons. Input material: peripheral blood. The gene calls are TRBV15 and TRBJ2-5, with 14 bases identical to TRBD2. This sequence was found in a woman in her forties or fifties in a cohort sampled during active or convalescent COVID-19. The CDR3 DNA reads as TGTGCCACCAGCAAGACTAGCGGGGGGGGAGAGACCCAGTACTTC. Amino acids: CATSKTSGGGETQYF.